The 20 T cell receptor beta chains given below trace back to one sample, sequenced in a study of vaccination and CD4 T cells after COVID-19. Cultured CD4+ T cells had their DNA profiled by the Oncomine TCR Beta short-read assay. TCRdb ran MiXCR on the PCR reads and lists one entry per CDR3 protein. The sample lists approximately 14,000 distinct CDR3 sequences; roughly 44% were seen once. The antigens of these receptors remain unknown. Treatment described: 10-day PBMC culture with coronavirus spike peptide pools or control peptides (ViraFEST assay). What was sequenced was CD4+ T cells from blood, cultured in vitro. These receptors came from a human donor who had recovered from COVID-19.

The V gene is TRBV6-2 or TRBV6-3, the J gene TRBJ1-5, with 8 positions matching TRBD1. Germline values: CDR1 MNHEY, CDR2 SVGEGT. This CDR3 has 17 amino acids. V dropped 6 bases and J dropped 3; count of bases not matched to a gene: 13. The CDR3 region is CASSHPSSGGPNQPQHF. The DNA for the CDR3 is TGTGCCAGCAGCCACCCATCTTCAGGGGGCCCCAATCAGCCCCAGCATTTT.

This clonotype showed up just a few times. V and J are TRBV12-3 or TRBV12-4 and TRBJ2-3, with no clear D. V was cut by 2 bases and J by 5 bases, with 8 bases left in between. The CDR3 is 13 amino acids. The CDR3 region is CASSLIRGDTQYF. CDR3 DNA: TGTGCCAGCAGTTTAATACGTGGAGATACGCAGTATTTT.

The V and J genes are TRBV15 and TRBJ1-5; a weak D match, TRBD1 (6 bases). Per the germline V gene, CDR1 is LNHNV and CDR2 is YYDKDF (reference sequence). The CDR3 runs 19 residues. With 5 bases removed from V and 4 bases from J, the gap between germline ends came to 27 bases. The CDR3, as DNA: TGTGCCACCAGCTCCTCGTGGGGGCAGGGGACCAAGTCGAATCAGCCCCAGCATTTT. Its translation: CATSSSWGQGTKSNQPQHF.

This clonotype was seen a handful of times. V gene TRBV12-5 combines with J gene TRBJ1-2, with TRBD1 matching 8 bases. CDR1 LGHNT and CDR2 FRNRAP come from the germline V gene. The CDR3 consists of 14 residues. After removal of 3 bases from V and 8 bases from J, the junction contained 8 bases not matched to a gene. The CDR3 DNA follows: TGTGCTAGTGGTTTAGCCGGACAGGGCGGAGGCTACACCTTC. It codes for CASGLAGQGGGYTF.

Only a few counts were recorded for this clonotype. The CDR3 DNA follows: TGCGCCAGCAGTGTCGGGACAGCAACCACTGAAGCTTTCTTT. This encodes CASSVGTATTEAFF. The chain has TRBV10-1 and TRBJ1-1, with 7 nucleotides matching TRBD1. Germline V gene sequence: CDR1 WNHNN, CDR2 SYGVQD (reference sequence). This CDR3 comprises 14 residues. V gave up 4 bases and J gave up 4 bases; unmatched junction bases: 6.

A word on this clonotype: This likely comes from a read error, as the CDR3 has no conserved phenylalanine or tryptophan at its end. CDR3 in DNA: TGCAGTGCTAGACTGGCTCACGAGGGTGGCTACACCCTC. It codes for CSARLAHEGGYTL. The gene calls are TRBV20-1 and TRBJ1-2; D gene uncertain. Germline CDR1 DFQATT, CDR2 SNEGSKA (reference sequence). The CDR3 consists of 13 residues. V shed 2 bases and J shed 7 bases, with 14 bases lying between them.

This clonotype occurred once. J is TRBJ1-4 and V is TRBV18; D is unclear. Trimming left V 2 bases short and J 4 bases short, with 8 bases between. Germline assignment: CDR1 KGHSH and CDR2 LQKENI. The CDR3 extends over 14 amino acids. The CDR3, as DNA: TGTGCCAGCTCACCAAATGTCCTTAATGAAAAACTGTTTTTT. Translation gives CASSPNVLNEKLFF.

V gene TRBV11-2 combines with J gene TRBJ2-1; TRBD2 might be the D (6 bases). Germline CDR1 is SGHAT and CDR2 is FQNNGV. The V end was cut by 2 bases, the J end by 2 bases, with 10 bases between. The CDR3 spans 15 residues. The CDR3 spells CASSLIAVAYNEQFF. The CDR3 region has the DNA TGTGCCAGCAGCTTAATAGCGGTTGCCTACAATGAGCAGTTCTTC.

The rearrangement uses TRBV4-1 and TRBJ2-7; either TRBD1 or TRBD2 may fit D (5 bases each). CDR3 length equals 14 residues. The germline gives CDR1 MGHRA, CDR2 YSYEKL. V lost 0 bases and J lost 2, with 8 bases in between. CDR3 residues: CASSQDRGPYEQYF. DNA for the CDR3: TGCGCCAGCAGCCAAGATAGGGGACCCTACGAGCAGTACTTC.

The gene calls are TRBV20-1 and TRBJ1-2, with a tentative D call TRBD1 (5 bases). Trimming took off 5 bases at V and 2 bases at J, with 18 bases between the two ends. The CDR3 runs to 15 residues. Germline V lookup: CDR1 DFQATT, CDR2 SNEGSKA (reference sequence). The CDR3 spells CSAFCQVGENYGYTF. For the CDR3, the DNA is TGCAGTGCTTTCTGTCAGGTGGGGGAAAACTATGGCTACACCTTC.

The sample holds a few counts of this clonotype. This chain uses TRBV25-1 with TRBJ1-2; D gene ambiguous. The V and J ends lost 4 bases and 1 base respectively, with 7 bases between them. The CDR3 runs to 13 residues. Germline CDR1 MGHDK, CDR2 SYGVNS. The CDR3 sequence is CASSGIDNYGYTF. The CDR3, as DNA: TGTGCCAGCAGTGGAATCGATAACTATGGCTACACCTTC.

The chain combines TRBV10-1 with TRBJ2-2, with TRBD1 as a possible D gene (5 bases). The CDR3 runs 13 residues. Germline V gene sequence: CDR1 WNHNN, CDR2 SYGVQD (reference sequence). The V gene lost 9 bases and the J gene lost 2 bases, with 10 bases spanning the gap. CDR3 sequence: CASFDSNTGELFF. CDR3 nucleotides: TGCGCCAGTTTCGACAGTAACACCGGGGAGCTGTTTTTT.

This clonotype has just a few counts. The chain has TRBV21-1 and TRBJ1-1. TRBV21-1 is noted as a pseudogene. This CDR3 comprises 15 residues. CDR3 DNA sequence: TGTGCCAGCAGCAACCCGGGACTAAAGAGGACTGAAGCTTTCTTT. It specifies CASSNPGLKRTEAFF.

This chain joins TRBV12-3 or TRBV12-4 and TRBJ2-3; perhaps TRBD2 as D (5 bases). With 0 bases removed from V and 3 bases from J, the gap between germline ends came to 10 bases. The CDR3 is made up of 15 amino acids. In DNA form, the CDR3 reads TGTGCCAGCAGTTTAGCGGTAGGGAGTACAGATACGCAGTATTTT. It translates to CASSLAVGSTDTQYF.

This clonotype occurred a few times. V usage is TRBV20-1 and J usage is TRBJ1-2, with D possibly being TRBD1 (6 bases). The V end lost 4 bases, the J end lost 5 bases, and 8 bases lay between the germline ends. The CDR3 consists of 11 residues. CDR1 and CDR2 from the germline V gene are DFQATT and SNEGSKA (reference sequence). The CDR3 region has the DNA TGCAGTGCTACACAGGGATATGGCTACACCTTC. This encodes CSATQGYGYTF.

There are a few counts of this clonotype. The chain joins TRBV5-4 to TRBJ1-6; 8 nucleotides agree with TRBD1. Trimming removed 0 bases from V and 6 bases from J; junction bases left unmatched: 2. CDR1 and CDR2 (germline): SGHNT, YYREEE (reference sequence). The CDR3 extends over 15 amino acids. The CDR3 here is CASSLGQGANSPLHF. DNA for the CDR3: TGTGCCAGCAGCTTGGGGCAGGGGGCTAATTCACCCCTCCACTTT.

The CDR3 DNA follows: TGTGCCATCAGTGTTCGACAGGGGAACGAGCAGTACTTC. Protein sequence: CAISVRQGNEQYF. This rearrangement joins TRBV10-3 to TRBJ2-7, with 8 bases that match TRBD1. Germline V gives CDR1 ENHRY, CDR2 SYGVKD. V lost 4 bases and J lost 5; bases outside the gene matches: 4. CDR3 length: 13 residues.

The CDR3 loop reads CSAGVTGNSPLHF. CDR3 nucleotide sequence: TGCAGTGCTGGGGTTACGGGAAATTCACCCCTCCACTTT. The J gene is TRBJ1-6, the V gene TRBV20-1; no clear D gene. The CDR3 extends over 13 amino acids. Germline CDR1 DFQATT, CDR2 SNEGSKA (reference sequence). Deletions cut 5 bases from V and 7 bases from J, with 12 bases between.

This clonotype has more than one count but fewer than ten. The chain is built from TRBV20-1 and TRBJ2-3; a weak D match, TRBD2 (5 bases). The germline V gene encodes CDR1 DFQATT and CDR2 SNEGSKA (reference sequence). This CDR3 has 15 amino acids. V lost 3 bases and J lost 1, with 14 bases in between. The CDR3 DNA reads as TGCAGTGCTAGGAGGGCGACCCCCCGCACAGATACGCAGTATTTT. Translation gives CSARRATPRTDTQYF.

The rearrangement uses TRBV9 and TRBJ1-2; 7 bases fit TRBD1. The length of the CDR3 is 14 residues. V gave up 0 bases and J gave up 8 bases; unmatched junction bases: 7. Germline V CDR1 and CDR2: SGDLS, YYNGEE. CDR3 protein: CASSVDQGVKGYTF. CDR3 coding DNA: TGTGCCAGCAGCGTAGATCAGGGGGTTAAAGGCTACACCTTC. Using reference TRBV9 and TRBJ1-2 for the parts outside the CDR3, the full variable domain is DSGVTQTPKHLITATGQRVTLRCSPRSGDLSVYWYQQSLDQGLQFLIQYYNGEERAKGNILERFSAQQFPDLHSELNLSSLELGDSALYFCASSVDQGVKGYTFGSGTRLTVV.